Listed below are T cell receptor beta chains from one sample, sequenced in a study of tumor and adjacent non-tumor tissue in lung cancer. TCRdb recomputed calls from the multiplex PCR reads with MiXCR, one row per CDR3 protein. The table has approximately 90,000 distinct CDR3 sequences, less than 80% seen once. Sample: lung tumor tissue. All receptors derive from a man in his 60s with non-small cell lung cancer. Each CDR3 is given with its conserved first and last residue. The D gene is left open where the match is weak. A clone size is listed for some rows: how often the clone was seen (once, few, many), or a class if it is expanded.

J gene | V gene | D gene | clone size | CDR3 protein | CDR3 DNA
TRBJ1-1 | TRBV6-5 | . | . | CASSPVTWNTEAFF | TGTGCCAGCAGTCCGGTGACATGGAACACTGAAGCTTTCTTT
TRBJ1-3 | TRBV5-4 | . | . | CASNPGRAPRNTIYF | TGTGCCAGCAACCCAGGTCGGGCCCCTAGAAACACCATATATTTT
TRBJ2-1 | TRBV29-1 | . | . | CSVTQVHEQFF | TGCAGCGTCACACAGGTGCATGAGCAATTCTTC
TRBJ2-3 | TRBV6-6 | TRBD2 | many | CASSPLAADTQYF | TGTGCCAGCAGTCCACTAGCGGCAGATACGCAGTATTTT
TRBJ2-1 | TRBV7-9 | . | few | CASSLVGRGTPPYNEQFF | TGTGCCAGCAGCTTAGTGGGTAGAGGGACCCCCCCCTACAATGAGCAGTTCTTC
TRBJ1-1 | TRBV20-1 | . | . | CSARGRDTEAFF | TGTAGTGCCAGGGGTAGGGACACTGAAGCTTTCTTT
TRBJ2-6 | TRBV4-2 | . | . | CASSQGFPGINPSGANVLAF | TGTGCCAGCAGCCAAGGGTTCCCCGGGATAAACCCCTCTGGGGCCAACGTCCTGGCTTTC
TRBJ2-7 | TRBV11-3 | . | . | CASRGANGSSYEQYF | TGTGCCAGTAGGGGGGCTAACGGAAGCTCCTACGAGCAGTATTTC
TRBJ1-2 | TRBV12-3/TRBV12-4 | TRBD1 | . | CASSLRTGGRDYTF | TGTGCCAGCAGCTTACGCACAGGGGGTCGTGACTACACCTTC
TRBJ2-5 | TRBV11-2 | . | . | CACSSGETQYF | TGTGCCTGCAGCTCTGGGGAGACCCAGTACTTC
TRBJ1-2 | TRBV7-8 | . | . | CDSNIGGAHGYTF | TGTGACAGCAATATTGGCGGGGCCCATGGCTACACCTTC
TRBJ2-1 | TRBV6-2/TRBV6-3 | . | . | CASSYVDSGRIYNEQFF | TGTGCCAGCAGTTACGTGGATAGTGGGAGGATATACAATGAGCAGTTCTTC
TRBJ2-3 | TRBV11-3 | . | . | CASSPGTPGTDTQYF | TGTGCCAGCAGCCCGGGGACCCCGGGCACAGATACGCAGTATTTT
TRBJ2-5 | TRBV6-1 | TRBD2 | many | CASRTSGRTETQYF | TGTGCCAGCAGAACTAGCGGGAGAACGGAGACCCAGTACTTC
TRBJ2-7 | TRBV5-1 | . | . | CASSSDGGRLSYEQYF | TGCGCCAGCAGCTCAGACGGGGGGCGCCTCTCCTACGAGCAGTACTTC
TRBJ2-7 | TRBV28 | TRBD2 | . | CARHPNGRETYEQYF | TGTGCCAGGCACCCCAACGGGAGGGAAACCTACGAGCAGTACTTC
TRBJ2-1 | TRBV4-1 | . | . | CASSHWSEHGNEQFF | TGCGCCAGCAGCCACTGGAGCGAACATGGAAATGAGCAGTTCTTC
TRBJ2-1 | TRBV11-3 | . | . | CDSSLDLGDEQFF | TGCGACAGCAGCTTAGATTTAGGAGATGAGCAGTTCTTC
TRBJ1-5 | TRBV7-8 | . | . | CTSGLDGSRSRQPQHF | TGTACCAGCGGCTTGGACGGCAGTCGTTCAAGGCAGCCCCAGCATTTT